One sample yielded the 20 T cell receptor beta chains listed below, sequenced in a study of T cells in narcolepsy. The data were produced by immunoSEQ multiplex PCR, yet TCRdb's version contains in-frame clones alone and is incomplete. In the table there are over 30,000 clones, approximately 84% of which are singletons. Specimen: CD45RA- memory CD4+ T cells from PBMCs. The receptor source for this set is a human donor with narcolepsy.

The chain has TRBV5-4 and TRBJ2-1; weak D call: TRBD1 (5 bases). The ends were cut back, 1 base at V and 5 bases at J, with 7 bases in the middle. CDR1 SGHNT and CDR2 YYREEE come from the germline V gene (reference sequence). The CDR3 runs to 13 residues. The CDR3 coding sequence is TGTGCCAGCAGCTTGCAGGGCAACAATGAGCAGTTCTTC. Its translation is CASSLQGNNEQFF.

This clone was observed a few times. The chain is built from TRBV5-6 and TRBJ1-2; D gene ambiguous. The V end was cut by 4 bases, the J end by 6 bases, with 19 bases between. Germline CDR1 reads SGHDT; CDR2 reads YYEEEE. The CDR3 totals 15 residues. The chain's CDR3 is CASSPRKGGRHGYTF. CDR3 DNA: TGTGCCAGCAGCCCCCGGAAGGGAGGAAGGCATGGCTACACCTTC.

The V gene is TRBV7-3, the J gene TRBJ1-5; weak D call: TRBD1 (5 bases). CDR1 is SGHTA, CDR2 FQGTGA, per germline. The CDR3 totals 17 residues. V was trimmed by 1 base and J by 5 bases, leaving 18 bases between them. The CDR3 sequence: CASSLKARGSPDQPQHF. CDR3 bases: TGTGCCAGCAGCTTAAAGGCTCGGGGGTCCCCGGATCAGCCCCAGCATTTT.

The gene calls are TRBV5-1 and TRBJ2-7; tentative D call: TRBD2 (6 bases). CDR3 length: 15 amino acids. Looked up from germline, CDR1 is SGHRS and CDR2 is YFSETQ. Trimming took off 0 bases at V and 6 bases at J, with 16 bases between the two ends. Here the CDR3 DNA reads TGCGCCAGCAGCTTGGATATGGGGGGTTCGGCCGAGCAGTACTTC. Protein: CASSLDMGGSAEQYF.

J is TRBJ1-2 and V is TRBV6-5; TRBD1 matches at 8 bases. Germline loops: CDR1 MNHEY, CDR2 SVGAGI. The J segment lost 6 bases and the V segment lost 7 bases, leaving 10 bases of the junction unmatched. The CDR3 length is 14 residues. The DNA for the CDR3 is TGTGCCAGCAAAAGGGATACAGGGGGGAATGGCTACACCTTC. Translation: CASKRDTGGNGYTF.

The J gene is TRBJ1-1, the V gene TRBV4-3; maybe TRBD1 (5 bases). The ends were cut back, 0 bases at V and 3 bases at J, with 11 bases in the middle. CDR3 length: 15 amino acids. Germline values: CDR1 LGHNA, CDR2 YSLEER. For the CDR3, the DNA is TGCGCCAGCAGCCAAGATCCGGGACCCTACACTGAAGCTTTCTTT. Its protein product is CASSQDPGPYTEAFF.

The V and J genes are TRBV7-3 and TRBJ2-5; TRBD2 agrees at 8 bases. The CDR3 loop spans 16 amino acids. V lost 5 bases and J lost 3; bases outside the gene matches: 11. Germline CDR1 reads SGHTA; CDR2 reads FQGTGA. The DNA for the CDR3 is TGTGCCAGCAGCATGGGCGGGGGACTAGGGGAAGAGACCCAGTACTTC. Translating it yields CASSMGGGLGEETQYF.

The chain carries TRBV11-2 and TRBJ1-3; D perhaps matches TRBD1 (5 bases). Trimming took off 6 bases at V and 4 bases at J, with 13 bases between the two ends. Germline-derived CDR1 and CDR2 are SGHAT and FQNNGV. The CDR3 loop spans 14 amino acids. CDR3 nucleotide sequence: TGTGCCAGCAGTCGGGACCAAGTGGGAAACACCATATATTTT. Amino acids: CASSRDQVGNTIYF.

The J gene is TRBJ1-2, the V gene TRBV6-6; no firm D call. V lost 6 bases and J lost 4, with 12 bases in between. The CDR3 spans 13 residues. CDR1 is MNHNY and CDR2 is SVGAGI in the germline V gene (reference sequence). CDR3 nucleotides: TGTGCCAGCAGCACTCCTAAGGGCTATGGCTACACCTTC. As protein: CASSTPKGYGYTF.

V usage is TRBV7-6 and J usage is TRBJ2-2, with D possibly being TRBD2 (6 bases). The CDR3 length is 13 residues. Looked up from germline, CDR1 is SGHVS and CDR2 is FNYEAQ. The V end was cut by 5 bases, the J end by 7 bases, with 11 bases between. The CDR3: CASSLGTLGELFF. The CDR3 coding sequence is TGTGCCAGCAGCCTCGGGACTCTCGGGGAGCTGTTTTTT.

J is TRBJ2-5 and V is TRBV30; D not certain. Germline CDR1 is GTSNPN and CDR2 is SVGIG (reference sequence). CDR3 length equals 15 residues. Trimming pared 5 bases from V and 4 bases from J, leaving 20 bases between. This chain's CDR3 is CAWALPGRQGETQYF. The CDR3 nucleotides read TGTGCCTGGGCCCTGCCGGGCAGGCAAGGAGAGACCCAGTACTTC.

The chain employs TRBV2 and TRBJ1-1, with D tentatively TRBD1 (5 bases). Trimming pared 1 base from V and 4 bases from J, leaving 13 bases between. This CDR3 is 15 amino acids long. Germline CDR1 is SNHLY and CDR2 is FYNNEI. The CDR3 region has the DNA TGTGCCAGCAGTGAAGAGGGGCATATGGGCACTGAAGCTTTCTTT. It translates to CASSEEGHMGTEAFF.

The DNA for the CDR3 is TGTGCCAGCTGGGGCTTGGGTAACACCGGGGAGCTGTTTTTT. This codes for CASWGLGNTGELFF. The rearrangement joins TRBV19 to TRBJ2-2, with a weak D call TRBD1 (5 bases). The CDR3 has 14 residues. Germline CDR1 is LNHDA and CDR2 is SQIVND (reference sequence). V was pared by 9 bases and J by 2 bases, with 13 bases between.

The J gene is TRBJ2-5, the V gene TRBV6-5; D possibly corresponds to TRBD2 (7 bases). The DNA end lines up better with TRBJ2-7; the J call may be wrong. The CDR3 is 15 residues long. Germline V gene lookup returns CDR1 MNHEY and CDR2 SVGAGI. The chain's CDR3 is CASSYMAGASSEQYF. CDR3 DNA: TGTGCCAGCAGTTACATGGCGGGGGCTTCTAGCGAGCAGTACTTC.

The CDR3 loop reads CASSLEQGSSYNEQFF. The CDR3 nucleotides read TGTGCCAGCAGTCTCGAGCAGGGCAGCTCCTACAATGAGCAGTTCTTC. The chain carries TRBV2 and TRBJ2-1, with a tentative D call TRBD1 (5 bases). V lost 5 bases and J lost 0, with 14 bases in between. Germline CDR1 reads SNHLY; CDR2 reads FYNNEI. The CDR3 length is 16 residues.

This clone was counted a single time. The chain joins TRBV5-8 to TRBJ2-3; TRBD1 is a possible D gene (6 bases). This CDR3 comprises 14 residues. Germline V gene lookup returns CDR1 SGHTS and CDR2 YDEGEE. V lost 4 bases, J lost 5 bases, and 14 bases lay in between. The CDR3 DNA is TGTGCCAGCAGCCTGGGGGCCACTCAAGATACGCAGTATTTT. This encodes CASSLGATQDTQYF.

The chain is built from TRBV11-1 and TRBJ1-2; TRBD1 matches at 10 bases. The CDR3 sequence is 14 residues long. Germline lookup yields CDR1 SGHAT and CDR2 FQDESV (reference sequence). V lost 1 base and J lost 8; bases outside the gene matches: 4. Here the CDR3 reads CASSLDGTGEGYTF. CDR3 bases: TGTGCCAGCAGCTTAGACGGGACAGGGGAAGGCTACACCTTC.

V and J are TRBV14 and TRBJ1-1, with D possibly TRBD1 on 5 matching bases. This CDR3 contains 18 residues. V lost 0 bases and J lost 0, with 17 bases in between. Germline values: CDR1 SGHDN, CDR2 FVKESK. CDR3 protein: CASSQDTSGIILNTEAFF. The CDR3 nucleotides are TGTGCCAGCAGCCAAGATACTTCAGGGATCATCCTGAACACTGAAGCTTTCTTT.

The gene calls are TRBV19 and TRBJ2-5, with a possible D match to TRBD1 (6 bases). Trimming removed 5 bases at V and 1 base at J, with 17 bases between. CDR1 and CDR2 from the germline V gene are LNHDA and SQIVND (reference sequence). The CDR3 totals 16 residues. CDR3 region: CASSLAPGQTQETQYF. CDR3 DNA sequence: TGTGCCAGTAGTCTGGCCCCGGGACAAACCCAAGAGACCCAGTACTTC.

The rearrangement links TRBV7-9 to TRBJ1-6, with D possibly being TRBD1 (6 bases). Germline V CDR1 and CDR2: SEHNR, FQNEAQ (reference sequence). The CDR3 covers 15 residues. V shed 3 bases and J shed 10 bases, with 16 bases lying between them. DNA of the CDR3: TGTGCCAGCAGCTTCGGGGGGGGGCAGGACTCACCCCTCCACTTT. It encodes CASSFGGGQDSPLHF.